This entry lists 17 T cell receptor beta chains sequenced from one sample in a study of blood T cells in healthy people across ages. Combining a sample-barcoded 5' primer with a J-beta primer mix, a second PCR ran for roughly 6 to 12 cycles. One entry per CDR3 protein, called by TCRdb with MiXCR from the 5' RACE reads. This sample has about 1.1 million distinct CDR3 sequences, with around two fifths found just once. The material sequenced was blood. All receptors derive from a man aged 18-30 years in good health.

This clonotype was counted a few times. V is TRBV7-6 and J is TRBJ2-1, with 10 bases identical to TRBD2. The ends lost 5 bases at V and 2 bases at J; junction bases unmatched: 6. Germline CDR1 SGHVS, CDR2 FNYEAQ. CDR3 length: 16 amino acids. CDR3 sequence: CASSLASGGTYNEQFF. The CDR3 DNA follows: TGTGCCAGCAGCCTCGCTAGCGGGGGAACCTACAATGAGCAGTTCTTC.

This rearrangement joins TRBV7-2 to TRBJ1-6; D possibly corresponds to TRBD1 (5 bases). CDR1 SGHTA and CDR2 FQGNSA come from the germline V gene. V was shortened by 2 bases and J by 6 bases, with 11 bases between the two germline ends. This CDR3 has 15 residues. DNA for the CDR3: TGTGCCAGCAGCTTAACGCAGGGTATTAATTCACCCCTCCACTTT. Translation gives CASSLTQGINSPLHF.

This clonotype has a handful of counts. This rearrangement joins TRBV4-1 to TRBJ1-2, with a weak D call TRBD1 (5 bases). V was shortened by 2 bases and J by 7 bases, with 11 bases between the two germline ends. CDR3 length: 13 amino acids. Germline values: CDR1 MGHRA, CDR2 YSYEKL. CDR3 region: CASSQSGLGGYTF. The CDR3 DNA reads TGCGCCAGCAGCCAATCAGGGTTGGGTGGCTACACCTTC.

The chain has TRBV9 and TRBJ2-3; no definite D call. The V gene's germline CDR1 is SGDLS and CDR2 YYNGEE. Trimming took off 0 bases at V and 4 bases at J, with 12 bases between the two ends. The CDR3 is 15 residues long. The CDR3 DNA reads TGTGCCAGCAGCGTAGGCTCGAGAAGGGCAGATACGCAGTATTTT. Amino acids: CASSVGSRRADTQYF.

With regard to this clonotype: The junction departs from the called germline gene at one end, perhaps through a read error. V is TRBV12-5 and J is TRBJ2-7, with D perhaps matching TRBD1 (6 bases). TRBJ2-5 matches the DNA end more closely, so the J call is doubtful. From germline, CDR1 is LGHNT and CDR2 FRNRAP. The CDR3 is made up of 17 amino acids. The CDR3 nucleotides are TGTGCTGGTGGTTTGCCGAGGGGGACCTATCTTTGGGAGACCCAGTACTTC. It is translated as CAGGLPRGTYLWETQYF.

The gene calls are TRBV24-1 and TRBJ2-1; TRBD1 agrees at 7 bases. The J call could be wrong; TRBJ2-7 is a better fit for the DNA end. CDR3 length: 16 residues. Germline CDR1 reads KGHDR; CDR2 reads SFDVKD. In nucleotides, the CDR3 is TGTGCCACCAGTGATCGAGACAGGGAAATCTACAATGAGCAGTACTTC. Amino acid sequence: CATSDRDREIYNEQYF.

The gene calls are TRBV7-9 and TRBJ1-2; D unresolved. There are 13 residues in the CDR3. Germline V lookup: CDR1 SEHNR, CDR2 FQNEAQ (reference sequence). Trimming removed 3 bases at V and 8 bases at J, with 13 bases between. DNA of the CDR3: TGTGCCAGCAGCTTGGGTTACATGGCCGGCTACACCTTC. Protein: CASSLGYMAGYTF.

V usage is TRBV20-1 and J usage is TRBJ1-1; TRBD1 matches at 12 bases. V gave up 3 bases and J gave up 8 bases; unmatched junction bases: 1. Germline CDR1 and CDR2: DFQATT and SNEGSKA (reference sequence). The CDR3 loop spans 12 amino acids. CDR3 nucleotides: TGCAGTGCTAGGGGGACAGGGGGCGAAGCTTTCTTT. Protein product: CSARGTGGEAFF.

The V and J genes are TRBV20-1 and TRBJ1-5, with D hard to call. The CDR3 spans 13 residues. Germline CDR1 DFQATT, CDR2 SNEGSKA (reference sequence). The germline V and J ends were trimmed by 5 bases and 7 bases, with 15 bases remaining between them. In DNA, the CDR3 is TGCAGTGCTCGGCCAGGCGTTTGGCAGCCCCAGCATTTT. Translated, it gives CSARPGVWQPQHF.

The CDR3 DNA sequence: TGTGCCAGCAGCCAAGAGAGGGAAGGAGGTCAGCCCCAGCATTTT. Its translation: CASSQEREGGQPQHF. The J gene is TRBJ1-5, the V gene TRBV4-2; D gene uncertain. Germline V gene data show CDR1 as LGHNA and CDR2 as YNFKEQ. The CDR3 is 15 residues long. Trimming took off 0 bases at V and 6 bases at J, with 12 bases between the two ends.

As DNA, the CDR3 is TGCAGTGCTAGAGATGACGGGGAGCTGTTTTTT. It codes for CSARDDGELFF. The chain has TRBV20-1 and TRBJ2-2, with no clear D. This CDR3 has 11 residues. The ends were cut back, 0 bases at V and 7 bases at J, with 3 bases in the middle. From germline, CDR1 is DFQATT and CDR2 SNEGSKA (reference sequence).

Regarding this clonotype: At one end, the junction sequence differs from germline, possibly due to a read error. The chain employs TRBV20-1 and TRBJ2-3; tentative D call: TRBD2 (6 bases). The CDR3 covers 14 residues. The germline V gene encodes CDR1 DFQATT and CDR2 SNEGSKA (reference sequence). The CDR3 loop reads CSAGSGTFTDMQYF. The CDR3 bases are TGCAGTGCTGGATCCGGGACTTTCACAGATATGCAGTATTTT.

This sequence joins TRBV7-9 and TRBJ1-2; D is uncertain. The V gene lost 5 bases and the J gene lost 9 bases, with 19 bases spanning the gap. The CDR3 extends over 14 amino acids. From germline, CDR1 is SEHNR and CDR2 FQNEAQ (reference sequence). The CDR3 spells CASSPQSTAIRYTF. CDR3 DNA sequence: TGTGCCAGCAGCCCCCAGTCGACGGCTATTCGCTACACCTTC.

The V gene is TRBV29-1, the J gene TRBJ2-3; tentatively, D is TRBD1 or TRBD2 (5 bases each). CDR1 is SQVTM and CDR2 is ANQGSEA in the germline V gene. The V and J ends lost 4 bases and 4 bases respectively, with 12 bases between them. This CDR3 has 13 residues. The CDR3 is CSVVGVSADTQYF. CDR3 coding DNA: TGCAGCGTTGTAGGGGTTAGCGCAGATACGCAGTATTTT.

This clonotype has only a few counts. This chain links TRBV13 with TRBJ1-6, with D possibly being TRBD1 (5 bases). This CDR3 comprises 14 residues. Germline V lookup: CDR1 PRHDT, CDR2 FYEKMQ (reference sequence). The V and J ends lost 5 bases and 6 bases respectively, with 11 bases between them. The CDR3 here is CASSRGVINSPLHF. CDR3 bases: TGTGCCAGCAGCAGGGGAGTGATTAATTCACCCCTCCACTTT.

The chain is built from TRBV14 and TRBJ2-3; 8 nucleotides align to TRBD2. CDR1 and CDR2 from the germline V gene are SGHDN and FVKESK. The CDR3 extends over 16 amino acids. With 0 bases clipped from V and 4 bases from J, the junction kept 6 bases outside the gene matches. CDR3 in amino acids: CASSQDPGLGSDTQYF. The CDR3 region has the DNA TGTGCCAGCAGCCAAGATCCGGGACTAGGCTCAGATACGCAGTATTTT.

This clonotype was detected a few times. The rearrangement links TRBV12-3 or TRBV12-4 to TRBJ1-6; D unclear. V lost 0 bases and J 8 bases, leaving 14 bases between the germline ends. CDR3 length: 16 amino acids. CDR3 bases: TGTGCCAGCAGTTTAGCTACACAGTTAGGCGATTCACCCCTCCACTTT. It codes for CASSLATQLGDSPLHF.